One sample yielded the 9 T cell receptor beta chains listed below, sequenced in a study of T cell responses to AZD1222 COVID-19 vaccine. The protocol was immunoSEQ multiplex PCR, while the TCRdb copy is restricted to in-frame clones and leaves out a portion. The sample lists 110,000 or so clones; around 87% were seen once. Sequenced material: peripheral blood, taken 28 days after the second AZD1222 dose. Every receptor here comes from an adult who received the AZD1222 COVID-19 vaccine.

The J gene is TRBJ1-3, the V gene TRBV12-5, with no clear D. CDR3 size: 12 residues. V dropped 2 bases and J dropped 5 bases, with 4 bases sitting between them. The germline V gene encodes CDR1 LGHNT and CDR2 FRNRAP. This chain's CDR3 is CASGLTRNTIYF. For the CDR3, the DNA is TGTGCTAGTGGTTTGACAAGAAACACCATATATTTT.

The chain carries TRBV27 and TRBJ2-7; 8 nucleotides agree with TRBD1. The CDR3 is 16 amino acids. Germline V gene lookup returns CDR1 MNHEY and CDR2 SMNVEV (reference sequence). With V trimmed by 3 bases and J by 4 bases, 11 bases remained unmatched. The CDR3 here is CASSFTSGTGPYEQYF. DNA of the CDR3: TGTGCCAGCAGTTTTACCTCCGGGACAGGACCGTACGAGCAGTACTTC.

CDR3 protein: CASSSDAGQPQHF. CDR3 bases: TGTGCCAGTAGTTCTGACGCCGGTCAGCCCCAGCATTTT. The genes are TRBV19 and TRBJ1-5, with D unclear. Germline values: CDR1 LNHDA, CDR2 SQIVND (reference sequence). The ends were cut back, 5 bases at V and 6 bases at J, with 11 bases in the middle. CDR3 length: 13 residues. Based on the CDR3 plus reference TRBV19 and TRBJ1-5, the full variable domain is DGGITQSPKYLFRKEGQNVTLSCEQNLNHDAMYWYRQDPGQGLRLIYYSQIVNDFQKGDIAEGYSVSREKKESFPLTVTSAQKNPTAFYLCASSSDAGQPQHFGDGTRLSIL.

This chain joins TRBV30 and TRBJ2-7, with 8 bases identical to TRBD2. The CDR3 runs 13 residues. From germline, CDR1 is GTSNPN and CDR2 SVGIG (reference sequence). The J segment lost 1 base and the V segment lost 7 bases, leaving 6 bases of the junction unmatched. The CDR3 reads CASRASGSYEQYF. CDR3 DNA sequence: TGTGCCTCGCGGGCTAGCGGGTCCTACGAGCAGTACTTC. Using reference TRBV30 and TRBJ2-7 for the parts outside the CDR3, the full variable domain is SQTIHQWPATLVQPVGSPLSLECTVEGTSNPNLYWYRQAAGRGLQLLFYSVGIGQISSEVPQNLSASRPQDRQFILSSKKLLLSDSGFYLCASRASGSYEQYFGPGTRLTVT.

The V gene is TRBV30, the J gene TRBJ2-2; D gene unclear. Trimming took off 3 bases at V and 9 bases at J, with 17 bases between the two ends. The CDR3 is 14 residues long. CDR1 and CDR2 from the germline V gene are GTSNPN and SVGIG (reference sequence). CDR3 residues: CAWSPPLNPRELFF. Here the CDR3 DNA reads TGTGCCTGGAGCCCTCCGTTAAATCCCAGGGAGCTGTTTTTT.

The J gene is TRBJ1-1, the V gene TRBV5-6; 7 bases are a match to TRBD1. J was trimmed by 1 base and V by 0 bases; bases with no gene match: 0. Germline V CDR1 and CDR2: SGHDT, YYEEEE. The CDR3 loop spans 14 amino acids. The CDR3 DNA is TGTGCCAGCAGCTTGGGGACAGGGAACACTGAAGCTTTCTTT. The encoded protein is CASSLGTGNTEAFF.

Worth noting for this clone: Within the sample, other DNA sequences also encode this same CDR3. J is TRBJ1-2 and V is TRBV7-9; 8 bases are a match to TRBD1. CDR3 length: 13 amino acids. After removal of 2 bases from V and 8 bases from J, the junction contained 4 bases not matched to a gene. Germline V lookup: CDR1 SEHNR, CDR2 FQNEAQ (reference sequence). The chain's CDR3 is CASSLQGAEGYTF. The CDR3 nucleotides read TGTGCCAGCAGCTTACAGGGGGCGGAAGGCTACACCTTC.

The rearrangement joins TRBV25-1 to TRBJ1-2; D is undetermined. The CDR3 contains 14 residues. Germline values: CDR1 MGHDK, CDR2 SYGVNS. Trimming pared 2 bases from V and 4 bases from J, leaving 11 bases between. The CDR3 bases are TGTGCCAGCAGTGAACCCGATTCTTTCTATGGCTACACCTTC. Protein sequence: CASSEPDSFYGYTF.

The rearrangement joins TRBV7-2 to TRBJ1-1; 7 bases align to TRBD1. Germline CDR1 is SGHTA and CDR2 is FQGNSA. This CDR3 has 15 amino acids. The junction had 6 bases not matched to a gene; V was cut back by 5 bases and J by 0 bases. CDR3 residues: CASSARQGMNTEAFF. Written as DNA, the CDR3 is TGTGCCAGCAGCGCACGACAGGGCATGAACACTGAAGCTTTCTTT.